These 7 T cell receptor beta chains were all obtained from the same sample, sequenced in a study of TIL therapy for anti-PD-1-resistant metastatic lung cancer. The immunoSEQ assay was v3. Profiling relied on immunoSEQ multiplex PCR, and the TCRdb table lists in-frame clones only, not all of them. Of approximately 24,000 clones in the sample, approximately 77% are singletons; the top ten hold about 6.9%. Time point in this sample: pre-treatment sample, taken before nivolumab and TIL therapy. Tumor tissue came from excised metastases, mostly pleural nodules or supraclavicular lymph nodes. Specimen: tumor tissue, collected at baseline. The source of these receptors is a person aged 25 to 80 with non-small cell lung cancer.

This clone was seen a handful of times. CDR3 sequence reads: CASTLGLRGGTNTGELFF. The CDR3 DNA follows: TGTGCCAGCACCCTTGGTCTCCGGGGGGGAACGAACACCGGGGAGCTGTTTTTT. This sequence joins TRBV5-4 and TRBJ2-2, with 8 bases lining up with TRBD2. The CDR3 has 18 amino acids. Germline CDR1 and CDR2: SGHNT and YYREEE (reference sequence). V lost 6 bases and J lost 0; bases outside the gene matches: 13.

The V call is TRBV7-2, the J call TRBJ2-3; 8 bases line up with TRBD2. The CDR3 covers 17 residues. J was trimmed by 6 bases and V by 3 bases; bases with no gene match: 14. Per germline, CDR1 SGHTA and CDR2 FQGNSA. Here the CDR3 DNA reads TGTGCCAGCAGCTTGTTTGGCGGCCCGGGGGGGGCGGATACGCAGTATTTT. Its protein is CASSLFGGPGGADTQYF.

This clone was counted only a few times. The chain recombines TRBV7-2 with TRBJ2-7; perhaps TRBD1 as D (6 bases). CDR1 SGHTA and CDR2 FQGNSA come from the germline V gene. The CDR3 runs to 15 residues. Trimming left V 0 bases short and J 4 bases short, with 13 bases between. CDR3 loop: CASSLAGTRVYEQYF. The CDR3 DNA follows: TGTGCCAGCAGCTTAGCCGGGACAAGGGTTTACGAGCAGTACTTC.

This clone was observed a handful of times. This chain connects TRBV19 to TRBJ1-2; D is perhaps TRBD1 (5 bases). Germline CDR1 and CDR2: LNHDA and SQIVND (reference sequence). This CDR3 is 14 amino acids long. V lost 6 bases to trimming and J lost 5 bases, with 16 bases between them. The CDR3 loop is CASSPPGDLYGYTF. CDR3 sequence (DNA): TGTGCCAGTAGCCCACCGGGGGATCTATATGGCTACACCTTC.

The genes are TRBV5-8 and TRBJ1-6, with 10 bases fitting TRBD1. This CDR3 has 17 residues. With 1 base clipped from V and 5 bases from J, the junction kept 6 bases outside the gene matches. Per germline, CDR1 SGHTS and CDR2 YDEGEE. The CDR3: CASSLRVGTGDNSPLHF. CDR3 DNA sequence: TGTGCCAGCAGCTTGAGAGTAGGGACAGGGGATAATTCACCCCTCCACTTT. Together with reference TRBV5-8 and TRBJ1-6, the CDR3 gives the full variable domain: EAGVTQSPTHLIKTRGQQATLRCSPISGHTSVYWYQQALGLGLQFLLWYDEGEERNRGNFPPRFSGRQFPNYSSELNVNALELEDSALYLCASSLRVGTGDNSPLHFGNGTRLTVT.

The chain links TRBV6-5 to TRBJ2-7; D gene uncertain. Trimming cost V 0 bases and J 3 bases, with 9 bases left between them. The length of the CDR3 is 14 residues. The germline CDR1 and CDR2 sequences are MNHEY and SVGAGI. The CDR3 here is CASSYSGSHYEQYF. The CDR3 DNA sequence: TGTGCCAGCAGTTACTCTGGAAGCCACTACGAGCAGTACTTC.

This clone was found a few times. The chain employs TRBV5-1 and TRBJ2-5, with 8 bases matching TRBD2. Looked up from germline, CDR1 is SGHRS and CDR2 is YFSETQ. J lost 1 base, V lost 4 bases, and 9 bases had no gene match. This CDR3 has 16 residues. CDR3: CASSPDVGLAQETQYF. CDR3 bases: TGCGCCAGCAGCCCGGATGTCGGACTAGCCCAAGAGACCCAGTACTTC.